A selection of T cell receptor beta chains follows, all from one sample in a study of T-cell reconstitution after alpha-beta-depleted transplantation in children. One entry per CDR3 protein, called by TCRdb with MiXCR from the PCR reads. Of approximately 15,000 distinct CDR3 sequences listed, 4.5% to 6.5% are singletons. Specimen: PBMCs, collected before TCRalphabeta/CD19-depleted stem cell transplant. The receptors derive from a boy younger than 18 with acute lymphoblastic leukemia, due to receive a stem cell transplant. Each CDR3 is given with its conserved first and last residue. D genes are given only for firm matches. Part of the rows lack a size; the others show once, few, many or a class for expanded clones.

D	V	J	size	CDR3	DNA
-	TRBV4-2	TRBJ2-1	many	CASSQPRAVSYNEQFF	TGTGCCAGCAGCCAACCACGAGCGGTCTCCTACAATGAGCAGTTCTTC
TRBD1	TRBV5-8	TRBJ2-5	many	CASSSGGWETQYF	TGTGCCAGCAGCTCAGGGGGTTGGGAGACCCAGTACTTC
-	TRBV3-1	TRBJ1-1	many	CASSHRGPNTEAFF	TGTGCCAGCAGCCACAGAGGGCCGAACACTGAAGCTTTCTTT
TRBD1	TRBV4-3	TRBJ2-6	many	CASSPILRDSLESGANVLTF	TGCGCCAGCAGTCCTATCCTCCGGGACAGCCTTGAGTCTGGGGCCAACGTCCTGACTTTC
-	TRBV6-5	TRBJ1-2	-	CASGSEYYGYTF	TGTGCCAGCGGGTCGGAGTACTATGGCTACACCTTC
TRBD1	TRBV20-1	TRBJ2-1	-	CCARTGKHPASYNEQFF	TGCTGCGCTCGGACAGGGAAACATCCCGCCTCCTACAATGAGCAGTTCTTC
-	TRBV7-2	TRBJ2-1	-	CASSYFARLSNEQFF	TGTGCCAGCAGCTACTTTGCCCGGCTCTCCAACGAGCAGTTCTTC
TRBD1	TRBV15	TRBJ1-5	medium-sized	CATSRGTGWSNQPQHF	TGTGCCACCAGCAGAGGGACAGGGTGGAGCAATCAGCCCCAGCATTTT
-	TRBV24-1	TRBJ2-7	once	CATSQQGYEQYF	TGTGCCACCAGCCAACAGGGTTACGAGCAGTACTTC
TRBD1	TRBV12-3/TRBV12-4	TRBJ2-2	-	CASSDWTGANTGELFF	TGTGCCAGCAGTGACTGGACAGGAGCGAACACCGGGGAGCTGTTTTTT
-	TRBV7-9	TRBJ2-3	many	CASSLGFSDTQYF	TGTGCCAGCAGCTTAGGATTCTCAGATACGCAGTATTTT
TRBD1	TRBV7-9	TRBJ2-7	many	CASSPGTANYEQYF	TGTGCCAGCAGCCCGGGGACAGCCAATTACGAGCAGTACTTC
-	TRBV5-5	TRBJ2-2	-	CAMSPGQRTGELFF	TGTGCCATGAGCCCGGGGCAGCGAACCGGGGAGCTGTTTTTT
TRBD1	TRBV27	TRBJ2-7	medium-sized	CASRPETGAVGEQYF	TGTGCCAGCAGACCCGAGACAGGGGCAGTAGGCGAGCAGTACTTC
-	TRBV6-5	TRBJ2-2	medium-sized	CASSYPGSANTGELFF	TGTGCCAGCAGTTACCCGGGGAGCGCGAACACCGGGGAGCTGTTTTTT
TRBD2	TRBV5-1	TRBJ2-3	many	CASSLGVSGVSGDTQYF	TGCGCCAGCAGCTTGGGGGTTAGCGGGGTCTCTGGAGATACGCAGTATTTT
-	TRBV19	TRBJ1-1	many	CASSTEYSYTEAFF	TGTGCCAGTAGTACTGAGTACAGTTACACTGAAGCTTTCTTT
-	TRBV28	TRBJ2-1	many	CASRSNEQFF	TGTGCCAGCAGATCCAATGAGCAGTTCTTC
-	TRBV7-2	TRBJ2-3	many	CASSFYTDTQYF	TGTGCCAGCAGCTTTTATACTGATACGCAGTATTTT
TRBD1	TRBV6-8	TRBJ1-2	many	CASSARDRGPTCYGYTF	TGTGCCAGCAGTGCCCGGGACAGGGGTCCTACCTGCTATGGCTACACCTTC
-	TRBV6-2/TRBV6-3	TRBJ2-7	medium-sized	CASRNPLASLEQYF	TGTGCCAGCAGGAATCCGCTTGCTTCTCTCGAGCAGTACTTC
-	TRBV7-8	TRBJ2-1	many	CASSLFRYNEQFF	TGTGCCAGCAGCTTATTCAGATACAATGAGCAGTTCTTC
-	TRBV4-3	TRBJ1-2	many	CASSQDRRYGYTF	TGCGCCAGCAGCCAAGACCGGAGGTATGGCTACACCTTC
-	TRBV7-9	TRBJ1-2	many	CASSLTGEGGYTF	TGTGCCAGCAGCCTAACTGGGGAAGGAGGCTACACCTTC
-	TRBV16	TRBJ2-7	many	CASSQSPPQGVTYEQYF	TGTGCCAGCAGCCAATCGCCTCCCCAGGGAGTAACCTACGAGCAGTACTTC
-	TRBV6-6	TRBJ1-2	many	CASRGPDFYGYTF	TGTGCCAGCCGGGGGCCCGATTTCTATGGCTACACCTTC
-	TRBV12-3/TRBV12-4	TRBJ2-1	medium-sized	CASSLTAGPFQNEQFF	TGTGCCAGCAGTTTAACGGCGGGGCCCTTCCAGAATGAGCAGTTCTTC
-	TRBV28	TRBJ2-1	many	CASSFDRRREQFF	TGTGCCAGCAGTTTTGACAGACGGCGTGAGCAGTTCTTC
-	TRBV6-2/TRBV6-3	TRBJ2-5	many	CASRFYSTYQETQYF	TGTGCCAGCAGATTCTATTCGACTTACCAAGAGACCCAGTACTTC
-	TRBV18	TRBJ1-2	many	CASSPGGSYGYTF	TGTGCCAGCTCACCAGGGGGTTCCTATGGCTACACCTTC
-	TRBV2	TRBJ1-5	many	CASSAGTSGNQPQHF	TGTGCCAGCAGCGCCGGGACATCGGGAAATCAGCCCCAGCATTTT
TRBD1	TRBV5-1	TRBJ1-1	-	CASSRGQGGDTEALF	TGCGCCAGCAGCAGGGGACAGGGAGGGGACACTGAAGCTCTATTT
-	TRBV5-1	TRBJ2-2	many	CASSFNPDTGELFF	TGCGCCAGCAGCTTTAACCCCGACACCGGGGAGCTGTTTTTT
TRBD2	TRBV20-1	TRBJ2-1	many	CSARGLIRAGGRYNEQFF	TGCAGTGCTAGAGGTCTGATAAGAGCGGGGGGCAGGTACAATGAGCAGTTCTTC
-	TRBV19	TRBJ2-7	many	CASTDAYEQYF	TGTGCCAGTACAGATGCCTACGAGCAGTACTTC
-	TRBV11-2	TRBJ2-2	many	CASSLEGTYTGELFF	TGTGCCAGCAGCTTAGAGGGCACCTACACCGGGGAGCTGTTTTTT
-	TRBV3-1	TRBJ1-6	-	CASSHGGSYNSPLHF	TGTGCCTCCTCCCACGGAGGATCCTATAATTCACCCCTCCACTTT
TRBD1	TRBV20-1	TRBJ2-7	-	CSVWSQTPGQPSISSYEQYF	TGCAGCGTCTGGAGCCAGACTCCGGGACAGCCAAGTATTAGCTCCTACGAGCAGTACTTC
-	TRBV28	TRBJ1-3	many	CASSLFPNWEGSGNTIYF	TGTGCCAGCAGTTTATTTCCCAACTGGGAGGGGTCTGGAAACACCATATATTTT
TRBD1	TRBV10-2	TRBJ2-1	many	CASRTGSKRGDEQFF	TGCGCCAGCAGGACAGGGTCAAAACGGGGCGATGAGCAGTTCTTC
TRBD2	TRBV7-9	TRBJ2-2	many	CASSLTSGVNTGELFF	TGTGCCAGCAGCTTGACTAGCGGGGTTAACACCGGGGAGCTGTTTTTT
TRBD1	TRBV3-1	TRBJ2-1	many	CASSQFGKGTGGNEQFF	TGTGCCAGCAGCCAATTCGGCAAGGGGACAGGGGGCAATGAGCAGTTCTTC
-	TRBV7-9	TRBJ2-1	many	CASSPGGGEQFF	TGTGCCAGCAGCCCCGGGGGAGGTGAGCAGTTCTTC
-	TRBV18	TRBJ1-1	many	CASSPPGGAGTEAFF	TGTGCCAGCTCACCACCCGGGGGTGCGGGAACTGAAGCTTTCTTT
-	TRBV5-6	TRBJ1-5	many	CASSRWTVSNQPQHF	TGTGCCAGCAGCCGATGGACGGTTAGCAATCAGCCCCAGCATTTT
TRBD2	TRBV27	TRBJ2-1	medium-sized	CASSLLAASYNEQFF	TGTGCCAGCAGTTTACTAGCGGCATCCTACAATGAGCAGTTCTTC